This is a list of T cell receptor beta chains from one sample in a study of cytomegalovirus exposure and HLA in healthy donors. Measured with immunoSEQ multiplex PCR; TCRdb has only the in-frame clones, and not every one. Among fewer than 150,000 clones, roughly 86% were seen once, and the ten largest hold around 10%. The material sequenced was PBMCs. These receptors were obtained from a man between 18 and 35 years old in good health and CMV-seropositive. Each CDR3 is given with its conserved first and last residue. The order of the fields is V gene, D gene, clone size, J gene, CDR3 protein, CDR3 DNA. The D gene is left open where the match is weak. Only some rows state a clone size, as once, few, many or a class for expanded clones.

v_call: TRBV6-4; d_call: TRBD2; clone_size: .; j_call: TRBJ2-3; cdr3_aa: CASSTSGGTDTQYF; cdr3_nt: TGTGCCAGTTCGACTAGCGGGGGCACAGATACGCAGTATTTT
v_call: TRBV27; d_call: .; clone_size: .; j_call: TRBJ2-7; cdr3_aa: CASSSLAGFNVGQYF; cdr3_nt: TGTGCCAGCAGTTCATTGGCAGGGTTTAATGTTGGGCAGTACTTC
v_call: TRBV5-1; d_call: .; clone_size: .; j_call: TRBJ1-4; cdr3_aa: CASSFVGVNEKLFF; cdr3_nt: TGCGCCAGCAGCTTTGTAGGGGTTAATGAAAAACTGTTTTTT
v_call: TRBV9; d_call: TRBD2; clone_size: .; j_call: TRBJ2-2; cdr3_aa: CASSTGVAGLADGELFF; cdr3_nt: TGTGCCAGCAGCACCGGGGTAGCGGGGCTTGCTGACGGGGAGCTGTTTTTT
v_call: TRBV18; d_call: TRBD1; clone_size: .; j_call: TRBJ2-5; cdr3_aa: CASSPQGAGETQYF; cdr3_nt: TGTGCCAGCTCACCTCAGGGGGCCGGAGAGACCCAGTACTTC
v_call: TRBV5-4; d_call: TRBD2; clone_size: .; j_call: TRBJ2-1; cdr3_aa: CASSSGTSGSHEQFF; cdr3_nt: TGTGCCAGCAGCTCCGGGACTAGCGGGAGTCATGAGCAGTTCTTC
v_call: TRBV6-5; d_call: TRBD1; clone_size: .; j_call: TRBJ1-1; cdr3_aa: CASSTGDRENTEAFF; cdr3_nt: TGTGCCAGCAGTACGGGGGACAGAGAGAACACTGAAGCTTTCTTT
v_call: TRBV28; d_call: .; clone_size: .; j_call: TRBJ2-7; cdr3_aa: CASSHGQNSYEQYF; cdr3_nt: TGTGCCAGCAGTCATGGACAGAACTCCTACGAGCAGTACTTC
v_call: TRBV29-1; d_call: .; clone_size: .; j_call: TRBJ1-1; cdr3_aa: CSVQWNTEAFF; cdr3_nt: TGCAGCGTACAGTGGAACACTGAAGCTTTCTTT
v_call: TRBV11-2; d_call: TRBD2; clone_size: few; j_call: TRBJ2-7; cdr3_aa: CASSKLAGAYEQYF; cdr3_nt: TGTGCCAGCAGCAAGCTAGCGGGAGCCTACGAGCAGTACTTC
v_call: TRBV15; d_call: TRBD1; clone_size: .; j_call: TRBJ1-5; cdr3_aa: CATSRDSTGGSNQPQHF; cdr3_nt: TGTGCCACCAGCAGAGATTCGACAGGGGGAAGCAATCAGCCCCAGCATTTT
v_call: TRBV7-8; d_call: .; clone_size: .; j_call: TRBJ1-1; cdr3_aa: CASSLYRNTEAFF; cdr3_nt: TGTGCCAGCAGCTTATACAGAAACACTGAAGCTTTCTTT
v_call: TRBV9; d_call: TRBD2; clone_size: .; j_call: TRBJ2-3; cdr3_aa: CASSRGLAGGTDTQYF; cdr3_nt: TGTGCCAGCAGCCGGGGGCTAGCGGGAGGGACAGATACGCAGTATTTT
v_call: TRBV10-3; d_call: TRBD2; clone_size: .; j_call: TRBJ2-2; cdr3_aa: CAISIAGGDTGELFF; cdr3_nt: TGTGCCATCAGCATAGCGGGAGGCGACACCGGGGAGCTGTTTTTT
v_call: TRBV27; d_call: .; clone_size: .; j_call: TRBJ1-1; cdr3_aa: CASSLVRGTEAFF; cdr3_nt: TGTGCCAGCAGTTTGGTCAGGGGAACTGAAGCTTTCTTT
v_call: TRBV5-4; d_call: .; clone_size: .; j_call: TRBJ1-6; cdr3_aa: CASSSGFRGSYNSPLHF; cdr3_nt: TGTGCCAGCAGCTCGGGATTCAGGGGATCCTATAATTCACCCCTCCACTTT
v_call: TRBV7-9; d_call: .; clone_size: once; j_call: TRBJ2-3; cdr3_aa: CASSFPYHSTDTQYF; cdr3_nt: TGTGCCAGCAGCTTTCCCTACCACAGCACAGATACGCAGTATTTT
v_call: TRBV10-1; d_call: .; clone_size: .; j_call: TRBJ2-2; cdr3_aa: CASRAGTLNTGELFF; cdr3_nt: TGCGCCAGCAGGGCCGGGACACTTAACACCGGGGAGCTGTTTTTT
v_call: TRBV4-1; d_call: .; clone_size: .; j_call: TRBJ2-1; cdr3_aa: CASSQAVLSSYNEQFF; cdr3_nt: TGCGCCAGCAGCCAAGCGGTCCTGAGCTCCTACAATGAGCAGTTCTTC
v_call: TRBV2; d_call: TRBD2; clone_size: .; j_call: TRBJ2-5; cdr3_aa: CASSSTASGRKTQYF; cdr3_nt: TGTGCCAGCAGTTCCACAGCTAGCGGGAGAAAGACCCAGTACTTC
v_call: TRBV7-8; d_call: TRBD1; clone_size: .; j_call: TRBJ2-7; cdr3_aa: CASSLDGQGSEQYF; cdr3_nt: TGTGCCAGCAGCTTAGACGGACAGGGGAGCGAGCAGTACTTC
v_call: TRBV29-1; d_call: TRBD1; clone_size: .; j_call: TRBJ1-1; cdr3_aa: CSARQGLNTEAFF; cdr3_nt: TGCAGCGCCAGACAGGGGCTGAACACTGAAGCTTTCTTT
v_call: TRBV28; d_call: TRBD1; clone_size: .; j_call: TRBJ2-7; cdr3_aa: CATTQFGQGEDEQYF; cdr3_nt: TGTGCCACCACTCAGTTCGGACAGGGGGAAGACGAGCAGTACTTC
v_call: TRBV5-4; d_call: .; clone_size: .; j_call: TRBJ1-1; cdr3_aa: CASSLGGNTEAFF; cdr3_nt: TGTGCCAGCAGCTTGGGAGGGAACACTGAAGCTTTCTTT
v_call: TRBV6-5; d_call: .; clone_size: .; j_call: TRBJ1-2; cdr3_aa: CASSFDGRGAGYTF; cdr3_nt: TGTGCCAGCAGTTTCGACGGCAGGGGCGCTGGCTACACCTTC
v_call: TRBV5-1; d_call: TRBD2; clone_size: .; j_call: TRBJ2-1; cdr3_aa: CASSSAGGGDNEQFF; cdr3_nt: TGCGCCAGCAGCTCAGCGGGAGGAGGGGACAATGAGCAGTTCTTC
v_call: TRBV5-6; d_call: TRBD2; clone_size: .; j_call: TRBJ2-3; cdr3_aa: CASSSGSSGRATDTQYF; cdr3_nt: TGTGCCAGCAGCTCTGGTTCTAGCGGGAGGGCCACAGATACGCAGTATTTT
v_call: TRBV30; d_call: .; clone_size: .; j_call: TRBJ2-5; cdr3_aa: CAWREGQQETQYF; cdr3_nt: TGTGCCTGGAGGGAAGGACAGCAAGAGACCCAGTACTTC
v_call: TRBV7-9; d_call: TRBD1; clone_size: once; j_call: TRBJ1-1; cdr3_aa: CASSLDGDRKAFF; cdr3_nt: TGTGCCAGCAGCTTGGACGGGGACAGAAAAGCTTTCTTT
v_call: TRBV29-1; d_call: .; clone_size: .; j_call: TRBJ2-1; cdr3_aa: CSVEDSTGSGAYNEQFF; cdr3_nt: TGCAGCGTTGAAGATTCGACTGGCTCGGGGGCCTACAATGAGCAGTTCTTC
v_call: TRBV30; d_call: TRBD1; clone_size: .; j_call: TRBJ1-2; cdr3_aa: CACSSGQLQGGYTF; cdr3_nt: TGTGCCTGCAGCTCGGGACAGCTCCAAGGGGGCTACACCTTC
v_call: TRBV9; d_call: TRBD2; clone_size: .; j_call: TRBJ2-1; cdr3_aa: CASSTSGRLGNEQFF; cdr3_nt: TGTGCCAGCAGCACTAGCGGGAGGTTGGGGAATGAGCAGTTCTTC
v_call: TRBV6-4; d_call: .; clone_size: .; j_call: TRBJ1-3; cdr3_aa: CASSALPRGGSGNTIYF; cdr3_nt: TGTGCCAGCAGTGCCCTCCCCCGGGGGGGCTCTGGAAACACCATATATTTT
v_call: TRBV5-1; d_call: TRBD1; clone_size: .; j_call: TRBJ1-2; cdr3_aa: CASSWGDRDNYGYTF; cdr3_nt: TGCGCCAGCAGCTGGGGGGACAGGGACAACTATGGCTACACCTTC
v_call: TRBV27; d_call: .; clone_size: .; j_call: TRBJ1-1; cdr3_aa: CASKKGSMNTEAFF; cdr3_nt: TGTGCCAGCAAAAAGGGGTCAATGAACACTGAAGCTTTCTTT
v_call: TRBV5-1; d_call: TRBD2; clone_size: .; j_call: TRBJ2-7; cdr3_aa: CASSLGGGYYEQYF; cdr3_nt: TGCGCCAGCAGCTTGGGCGGGGGTTACTACGAGCAGTACTTC
v_call: TRBV28; d_call: .; clone_size: .; j_call: TRBJ2-2; cdr3_aa: CASKTYNTGELFF; cdr3_nt: TGTGCCAGCAAGACTTATAACACCGGGGAGCTGTTTTTT
v_call: TRBV5-4; d_call: .; clone_size: few; j_call: TRBJ1-1; cdr3_aa: CASSLDRNTEAFF; cdr3_nt: TGTGCCAGCAGCCTGGACAGGAACACTGAAGCTTTCTTT
v_call: TRBV5-4; d_call: TRBD2; clone_size: .; j_call: TRBJ2-1; cdr3_aa: CASSGGLAGNNEQFF; cdr3_nt: TGTGCCAGCAGCGGGGGACTAGCGGGCAACAATGAGCAGTTCTTC
v_call: TRBV10-3; d_call: TRBD1; clone_size: .; j_call: TRBJ1-5; cdr3_aa: CATSDDRDQPQHF; cdr3_nt: TGTGCCACCTCTGATGACAGGGATCAGCCCCAGCATTTT
v_call: TRBV10-3; d_call: .; clone_size: .; j_call: TRBJ1-2; cdr3_aa: CAISGGGVGYTF; cdr3_nt: TGTGCCATCAGTGGTGGGGGGGTTGGCTACACCTTC
v_call: TRBV6-4; d_call: TRBD2; clone_size: .; j_call: TRBJ2-3; cdr3_aa: CASSRTSGSGSDTQYF; cdr3_nt: TGTGCCAGCAGTCGGACTAGCGGGAGTGGCTCAGATACGCAGTATTTT
v_call: TRBV30; d_call: .; clone_size: .; j_call: TRBJ2-6; cdr3_aa: CAWALKRSGANVLTF; cdr3_nt: TGTGCCTGGGCCCTGAAGAGGTCTGGGGCCAACGTCCTGACTTTC
v_call: TRBV4-1; d_call: .; clone_size: .; j_call: TRBJ1-2; cdr3_aa: CASSQDGAYGYTF; cdr3_nt: TGCGCCAGCAGCCAAGATGGAGCCTATGGCTACACCTTC
v_call: TRBV30; d_call: TRBD2; clone_size: .; j_call: TRBJ2-1; cdr3_aa: CAWEKRGAGQFF; cdr3_nt: TGTGCCTGGGAGAAGCGGGGGGCCGGGCAGTTCTTC
v_call: TRBV19; d_call: .; clone_size: .; j_call: TRBJ1-5; cdr3_aa: CASTSQKQGGNQPQHF; cdr3_nt: TGTGCCAGTACCTCTCAGAAACAGGGAGGCAATCAGCCCCAGCATTTT
v_call: TRBV4-1; d_call: .; clone_size: .; j_call: TRBJ2-7; cdr3_aa: CASSRSVSTPSSYEQYF; cdr3_nt: TGCGCCAGCAGCCGCTCGGTCTCCACCCCTAGCTCCTACGAGCAGTACTTC
v_call: TRBV11-3; d_call: .; clone_size: .; j_call: TRBJ2-2; cdr3_aa: CASKRVSGELFF; cdr3_nt: TGTGCCAGCAAGCGTGTTTCCGGGGAGCTGTTTTTT
v_call: TRBV6-1; d_call: TRBD1; clone_size: .; j_call: TRBJ1-2; cdr3_aa: CASGTGGPANYGYTF; cdr3_nt: TGTGCCAGCGGAACAGGGGGCCCAGCTAACTATGGCTACACCTTC
v_call: TRBV7-6; d_call: .; clone_size: .; j_call: TRBJ2-7; cdr3_aa: CASSFLESSYEQYF; cdr3_nt: TGTGCCAGCAGCTTCCTCGAGAGTTCCTACGAGCAGTACTTC
v_call: TRBV19; d_call: TRBD1; clone_size: .; j_call: TRBJ2-7; cdr3_aa: CASSGRQGVYEQYF; cdr3_nt: TGTGCCAGTAGTGGGCGACAGGGAGTTTACGAGCAGTACTTC
v_call: TRBV5-4; d_call: .; clone_size: .; j_call: TRBJ1-2; cdr3_aa: CASSLAREGGYTF; cdr3_nt: TGTGCCAGCAGCTTAGCCAGGGAGGGCGGCTACACCTTC
v_call: TRBV5-1; d_call: .; clone_size: .; j_call: TRBJ2-7; cdr3_aa: CASSLDGRADEQYF; cdr3_nt: TGCGCCAGCAGCTTGGATGGCAGGGCGGACGAGCAGTACTTC
v_call: TRBV18; d_call: TRBD1; clone_size: .; j_call: TRBJ1-4; cdr3_aa: CASSPDRAGGKLFF; cdr3_nt: TGTGCCAGCTCACCGGACAGGGCAGGGGGAAAACTGTTTTTT
v_call: TRBV19; d_call: TRBD1; clone_size: .; j_call: TRBJ1-2; cdr3_aa: CASSIETGAYGYTF; cdr3_nt: TGTGCCAGTAGTATTGAGACAGGGGCCTATGGCTACACCTTC